Listed below are T cell receptor beta chains from one sample, sequenced in a study of Tregs in tolerant kidney transplant recipients. Data came from immunoSEQ multiplex PCR; TCRdb stores just in-frame clones and leaves some out. The sample contains 110,000 or so clones, around 91% of which appear only once. The sequences come from CD4+ T cells from blood, collected before the transplant. These receptor sequences come from a human donor who received a combined kidney and bone marrow transplant. CDR3s include the opening cysteine and the closing phenylalanine or tryptophan. Each record gives: V gene, clone size, CDR3 protein. The size of a clone is reported for some rows only, either as once, few or many, or as a class for expanded clones.

>TRBV2|NA
CASTRTEYYEQYF
>TRBV11-2|NA
CASSFRVESYEQYF
>TRBV6-5|NA
CASSYRGVTDTQYF
>TRBV7-8|NA
CASSSSTGELFF
>TRBV25-1|few
CASSVTVYNSPLHF
>TRBV7-9|NA
CASSLALGRGETQYF
>TRBV20-1|NA
CSARAGASIYF
>TRBV5-1|NA
CASSLLGTGSVLFF
>TRBV10-1|once
CASSESGGGMADTQYF
>TRBV15|NA
CATSPQGGQGGEKLFF
>TRBV5-4|NA
CASSATARGGVYNEQFF
>TRBV5-1|NA
CASGTSGGSSYEQYF
>TRBV10-2|NA
CASSASRSGNTIYF
>TRBV28|NA
CASRPGLSGGNTIYF
>TRBV11-2|NA
CASSSIKSTGSGNYGYTF
>TRBV27|NA
CASSLGADRSTRNEQFF
>TRBV11-3|NA
CASSRQMNTEAFF
>TRBV6-6|NA
CASSYGVGSQYF
>TRBV19|NA
CASMAIAGNSPLHF
>TRBV5-1|NA
CASSLRVSGNTGELFF
>TRBV7-2|NA
CASSFRDSPLHF
>TRBV5-1|NA
CASSLAREKETQYF
>TRBV18|NA
CASSPITGIWGYTF
>TRBV7-6|NA
CASSPGQAYGNQPQHF
>TRBV10-1|NA
CASSDSNTGELFF
>TRBV10-3|NA
CAISVGQAPGRANTEAFF
>TRBV5-1|NA
CASSPGGGTYGYTF
>TRBV5-1|once
CASSFKETQYF
>TRBV11-2|NA
CASAGGRYTEAFF
>TRBV2|few
CASRGQGMQPQHF
>TRBV30|NA
CAWSYLAGASEQYF
>TRBV9|NA
CASSGGTGRNYGYTF
>TRBV27|NA
CASSSWGQPNQPQHF
>TRBV2|NA
CASKAQGGTYEQYF
>TRBV6-6|NA
CASSFPDRGDEKLFF
>TRBV4-1|NA
CASSQGKIGGTEAFF
>TRBV6-1|NA
CASRLWQGASVEQFF
>TRBV5-5|NA
CASSLEGTHNEQFF
>TRBV5-1|NA
CASSQTGTGGTDTQYF
>TRBV7-2|NA
CASSPNSGRLPDTQYF
>TRBV10-1|NA
CASSSGNEQFF
>TRBV2|NA
CASMRVYEQYF
>TRBV19|NA
CASSPLLQNYEQYF
>TRBV4-2|NA
CASSQQYEQYF
>TRBV28|once
CASSPPRVISYEQYF
>TRBV6-5|NA
CASSYRGTSGSNEQFF
>TRBV7-2|NA
CASSPTPDRVSSYNEQFF
>TRBV5-6|NA
CASSLALNQPQHF
>TRBV7-2|NA
CASSLGYGNEQYF
>TRBV28|NA
CASSSPQAGASYEQYF
>TRBV5-4|NA
CASSLAGGRELFF
>TRBV7-9|NA
CASSPGLGEQYF
>TRBV27|NA
CASSPLQVPRDTQYF